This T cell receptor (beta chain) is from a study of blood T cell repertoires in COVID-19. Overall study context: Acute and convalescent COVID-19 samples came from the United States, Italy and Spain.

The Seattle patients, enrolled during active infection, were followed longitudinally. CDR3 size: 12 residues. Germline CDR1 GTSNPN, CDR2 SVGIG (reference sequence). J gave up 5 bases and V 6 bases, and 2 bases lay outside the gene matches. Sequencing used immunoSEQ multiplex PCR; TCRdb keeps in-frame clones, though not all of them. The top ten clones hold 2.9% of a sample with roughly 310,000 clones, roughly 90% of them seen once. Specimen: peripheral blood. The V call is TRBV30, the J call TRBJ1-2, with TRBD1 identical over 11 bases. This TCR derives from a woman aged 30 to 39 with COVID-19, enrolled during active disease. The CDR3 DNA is TGTGCCTGTGGACAGGGGGCTTATGGCTACACCTTC. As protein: CACGQGAYGYTF.